This TCR beta chain was sequenced during a study of shared clonotypes between healthy human individuals. V was cut by 4 bases and J by 9 bases, with 16 bases left in between. Germline CDR1 and CDR2: SGHTA and FQGTGA. The CDR3 spans 15 residues. Sequenced by immunoSEQ multiplex PCR; TCRdb stores in-frame clones only, minus some. The table lists about 2,500,000 clones, over 85% of them singletons. This receptor was obtained from a man between 18 and 29 years old in good health. The chain has TRBV7-3 and TRBJ1-6; TRBD1 might be the D (5 bases). Sequenced input: naive CD4+ T cells sorted from blood. Regarding subset: CD45RA+ positively selected. In DNA form, the CDR3 reads TGTGCCAGCAGCTCCTCGACAGTCGTCGGTTCACCCCTCCACTTT. Translation: CASSSSTVVGSPLHF.